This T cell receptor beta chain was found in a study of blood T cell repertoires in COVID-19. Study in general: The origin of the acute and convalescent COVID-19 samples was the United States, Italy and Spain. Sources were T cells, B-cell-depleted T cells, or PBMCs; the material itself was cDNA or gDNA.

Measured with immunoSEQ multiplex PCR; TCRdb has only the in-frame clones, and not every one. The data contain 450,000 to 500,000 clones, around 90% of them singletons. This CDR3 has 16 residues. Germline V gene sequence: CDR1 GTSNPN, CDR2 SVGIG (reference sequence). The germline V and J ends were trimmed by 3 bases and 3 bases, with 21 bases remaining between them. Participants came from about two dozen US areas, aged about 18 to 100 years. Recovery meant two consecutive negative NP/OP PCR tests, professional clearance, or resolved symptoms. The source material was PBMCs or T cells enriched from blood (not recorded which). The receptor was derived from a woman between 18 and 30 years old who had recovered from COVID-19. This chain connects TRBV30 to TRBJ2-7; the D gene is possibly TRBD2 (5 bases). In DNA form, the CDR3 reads TGTGCCTGGAGCGGGATCCATCAGAAAATATACTACGAGCAGTACTTC. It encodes CAWSGIHQKIYYEQYF.